What follows is one TCR beta chain and its context. Its antigen target is currently unknown. Base qualities were left out, and no much larger clone turns up one base away. The immunoSEQ Assay, a bias-controlled multiplex PCR, was used to amplify TCRbeta CDR3 regions from genomic DNA. The source study handled its data this way. Nucleated cell counts per sample were estimated from amplification of reference gene primers within the assay. Sequence reads were collapsed and filtered to measure the absolute abundance of every unique TCRbeta CDR3 rearrangement. For each sample, productive Simpson clonality was calculated as the square root of Simpson's diversity index over productive rearrangements. Imported from immuneACCESS, the table was reduced by TCRdb to in-frame sequences with V and J called. These copies leave out some clones; in studies compared against another copy, an unresolved V gene accounts for under half, and the cause of the remainder is not known. Clone size and the V and J calls come from that table; the DNA yielded D and trimming. Counted in this sample were roughly 200,000 clones; over 70% of them appeared once. Roughly 6% of the sample is taken by the ten largest.

The data belong to a study of blood T cell repertoires in COVID-19 (TCRdb year 2020). Background on the whole study: The collaborator samples originated in the United States, Italy and Spain and spanned the acute and convalescent phases of COVID-19. The prospective study material was composed of cDNA or gDNA derived from T cells, B-cell-depleted T cells, or PBMCs. Deeply sampled blood TCRbeta repertoires from subjects exposed to, actively infected with, or recovered from COVID-19 were included in the dataset. The repertoires were released in a freely available public database intended as a resource for research on the immune response to SARS-CoV-2. Samples were obtained from the ongoing ImmuneRACE study (first 160 participants) and from 1,254 subjects provided by 6 global collaborators. A de-identified subject ID, COVID-19 status, age in years and sex were almost always included in the sample metadata. Where available, HLA class I and class II types were taken from metadata supplied by the sample provider and were not determined by assay-based typing. General conclusions and limits of the study: How much clinical and demographic metadata was included differed by source and by participant, and the metadata was provided uncurated.

Whole blood was collected in K2EDTA tubes by collaborating institutions according to the institutions' own protocols. For TCRbeta analysis, collaborators shipped samples in one of three forms: frozen whole blood, isolated PBMCs, or DNA extracted from either of those sample types. Material for sequencing was peripheral blood. The TCR sequence derives from a woman aged 70-85 years with acute or convalescent COVID-19.

The sequenced DNA is TGTGCCAGCAGCACACTGGGACTAGCGGACAGCTCCTACAATGAGCAGTTCTTC. Its protein is CASSTLGLADSSYNEQFF. Rearrangement joined TRBV7-8 to TRBJ2-1; TRBD2 fits 11 bases in the junction. CDR3 length: 18 amino acids, cysteine to phenylalanine. Of all the DNA, just the CDR3 is kept, 54 bases in frame from base 1. CDR1 and CDR2 are read off the germline V gene as SGHVS and FQNEAQ. From V the trimming removes 5 bases and from J it removes 0 bases, while the gene matches leave 9 bases of the junction unaccounted for.